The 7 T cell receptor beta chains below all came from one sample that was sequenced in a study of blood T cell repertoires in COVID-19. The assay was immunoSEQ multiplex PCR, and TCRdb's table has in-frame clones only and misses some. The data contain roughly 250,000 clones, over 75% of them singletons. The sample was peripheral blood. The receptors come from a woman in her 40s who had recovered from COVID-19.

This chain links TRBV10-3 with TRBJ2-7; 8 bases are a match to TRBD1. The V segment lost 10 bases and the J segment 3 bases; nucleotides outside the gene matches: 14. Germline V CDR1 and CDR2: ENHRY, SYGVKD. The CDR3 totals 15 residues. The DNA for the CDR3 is TGTGCCACCTGGGAGGACAGGGCCTCTGACTACGAGCAGTACTTC. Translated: CATWEDRASDYEQYF.

This chain's CDR3 is CASSLVYQGGNTIYF. The CDR3, as DNA: TGTGCCAGCAGCTTGGTTTATCAGGGTGGAAACACCATATATTTT. The chain recombines TRBV5-5 with TRBJ1-3; maybe TRBD1 (5 bases). The germline V and J ends were trimmed by 0 bases and 3 bases, with 10 bases remaining between them. This CDR3 region has 15 residues. Germline CDR1 SGHKS, CDR2 YYEKEE (reference sequence).

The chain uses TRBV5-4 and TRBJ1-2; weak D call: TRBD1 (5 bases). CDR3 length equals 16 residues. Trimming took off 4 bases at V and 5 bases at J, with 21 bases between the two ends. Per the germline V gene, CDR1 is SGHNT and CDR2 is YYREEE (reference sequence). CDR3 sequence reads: CASSLDGGDGSYGYTF. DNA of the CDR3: TGTGCCAGCAGCCTGGATGGAGGGGACGGGTCTTATGGCTACACCTTC.

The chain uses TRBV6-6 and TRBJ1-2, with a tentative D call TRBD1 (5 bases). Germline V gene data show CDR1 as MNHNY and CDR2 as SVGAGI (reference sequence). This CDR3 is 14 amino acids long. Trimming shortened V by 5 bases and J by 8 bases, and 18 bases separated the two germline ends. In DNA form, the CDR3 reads TGTGCCAGCAGTCCGTCTCAGGGTGTCGAGGGCTACACCTTC. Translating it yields CASSPSQGVEGYTF.

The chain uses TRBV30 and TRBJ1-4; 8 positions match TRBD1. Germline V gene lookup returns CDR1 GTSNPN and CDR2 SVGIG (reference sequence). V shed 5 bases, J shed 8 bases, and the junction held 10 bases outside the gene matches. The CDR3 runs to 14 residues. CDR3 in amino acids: CAWGNKGQGEKLFF. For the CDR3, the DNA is TGTGCCTGGGGAAATAAAGGACAGGGAGAAAAACTGTTTTTT.

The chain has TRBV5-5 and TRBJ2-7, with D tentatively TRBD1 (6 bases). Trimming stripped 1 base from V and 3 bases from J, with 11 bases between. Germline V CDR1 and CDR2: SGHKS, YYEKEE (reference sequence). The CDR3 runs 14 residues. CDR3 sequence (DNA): TGTGCCAGCAGCTTGCCGCAGGGGAACTACGAGCAGTACTTC. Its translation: CASSLPQGNYEQYF.

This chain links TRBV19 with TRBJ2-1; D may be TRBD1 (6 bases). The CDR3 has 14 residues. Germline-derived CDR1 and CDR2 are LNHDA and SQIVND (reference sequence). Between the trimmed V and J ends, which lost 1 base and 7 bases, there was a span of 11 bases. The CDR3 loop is CASSIVGQGNEQFF. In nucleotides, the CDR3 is TGTGCCAGTAGTATAGTCGGTCAGGGGAATGAGCAGTTCTTC.